The clone carrying this T cell receptor beta chain was counted a few times. V lost 1 base, J lost 12 bases, and 13 bases lay in between. The CDR3 covers 13 residues. CDR1 and CDR2 (germline): SGHTA, FQGNSA. This sample stems from a study of glioma-infiltrating T cells. Using RNA template, CDR3s of TCR alpha and beta were amplified with iRepertoire arm-PCR. TCRdb called the multiplex PCR reads again in MiXCR, with one record for every CDR3 protein. The table lists under 150,000 distinct CDR3 sequences, roughly a quarter of them singletons. Input material: glioma tissue, nonneoplastic brain tissue, or PBMCs (not recorded which). The chain combines TRBV7-2 with TRBJ1-5; no definite D call. The sequence was collected from a human donor with low-grade glioma or glioblastoma, undergoing nonglioma brain surgery, or in good health (not recorded which). The CDR3 nucleotides read TGTGCCAGCAGCTTAGATTCGTTTGGAGACCAGCATTTT. Protein: CASSLDSFGDQHF.